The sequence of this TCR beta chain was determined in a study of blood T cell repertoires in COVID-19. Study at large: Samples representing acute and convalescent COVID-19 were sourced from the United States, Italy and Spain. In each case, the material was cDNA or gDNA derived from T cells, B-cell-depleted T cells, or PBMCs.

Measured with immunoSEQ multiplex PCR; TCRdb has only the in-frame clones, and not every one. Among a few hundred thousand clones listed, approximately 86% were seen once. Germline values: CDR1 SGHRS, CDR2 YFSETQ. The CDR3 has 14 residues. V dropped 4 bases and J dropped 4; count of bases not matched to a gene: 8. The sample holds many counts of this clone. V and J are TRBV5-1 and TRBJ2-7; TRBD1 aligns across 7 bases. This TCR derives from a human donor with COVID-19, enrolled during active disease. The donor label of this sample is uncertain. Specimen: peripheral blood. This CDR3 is CASSPTQGVYEQYF. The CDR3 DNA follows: TGCGCCAGCAGCCCAACTCAGGGGGTTTACGAGCAGTACTTC.